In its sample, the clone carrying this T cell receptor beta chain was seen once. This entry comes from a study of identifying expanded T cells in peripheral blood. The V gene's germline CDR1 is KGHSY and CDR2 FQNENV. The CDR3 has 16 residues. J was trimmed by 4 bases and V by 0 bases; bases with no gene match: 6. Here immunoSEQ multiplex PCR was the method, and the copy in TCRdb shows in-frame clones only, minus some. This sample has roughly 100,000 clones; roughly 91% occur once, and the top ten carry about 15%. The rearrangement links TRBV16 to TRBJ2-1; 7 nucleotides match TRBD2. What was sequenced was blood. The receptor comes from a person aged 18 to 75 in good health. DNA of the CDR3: TGTGCCAGCAGCCAATCGACTGGCGGGGGATACAATGAGCAGTTCTTC. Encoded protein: CASSQSTGGGYNEQFF.